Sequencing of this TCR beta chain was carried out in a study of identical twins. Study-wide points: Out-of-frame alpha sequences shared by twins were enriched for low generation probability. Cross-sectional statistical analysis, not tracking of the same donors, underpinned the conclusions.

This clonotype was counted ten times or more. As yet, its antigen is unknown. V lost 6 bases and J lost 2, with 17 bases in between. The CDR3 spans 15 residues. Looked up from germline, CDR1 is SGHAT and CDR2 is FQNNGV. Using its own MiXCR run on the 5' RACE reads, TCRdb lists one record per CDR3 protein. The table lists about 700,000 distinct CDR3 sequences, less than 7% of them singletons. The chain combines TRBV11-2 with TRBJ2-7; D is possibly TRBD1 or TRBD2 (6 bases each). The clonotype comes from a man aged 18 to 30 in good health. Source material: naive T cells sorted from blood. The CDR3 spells CASSSLGGQAYEQYV. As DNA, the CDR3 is TGTGCCAGCAGTAGTTTGGGGGGCCAAGCCTACGAGCAGTACGTC.